Detailed here is one T cell receptor (beta chain). The source of the sample is a study of blood T cell repertoires in COVID-19. Study-wide background: PBMCs, B-cell-depleted T cells, or T cells were the source of the cDNA or gDNA that made up the material.

The V gene lost 3 bases and the J gene lost 5 bases, with 8 bases spanning the gap. The CDR3 has 13 amino acids. How the authors handled the data: Reference gene primer amplification gave estimated nucleated cell counts. The data were produced by immunoSEQ multiplex PCR, yet TCRdb's version contains in-frame clones alone and is incomplete. That table gives V, J and clone size, and the DNA gave D and trimming. The sample consists of approximately 250,000 clones, 84% of them appearing once. The J gene is TRBJ1-5, the V gene TRBV12-3 or TRBV12-4; D remains ambiguous. Source material: peripheral blood. The clonotype originates from a middle-aged woman who had recovered from COVID-19. The CDR3 DNA follows: TGTGCCAGCAGTTTTCGGGGAGATCAGCCCCAGCATTTT. The encoded protein is CASSFRGDQPQHF.